Listed below are T cell receptor beta chains from one sample, sequenced in a study of spatial heterogeneity in lung cancer. TCRdb used MiXCR to reprocess the 5' RACE reads, holding one entry per CDR3 protein. The sample shows tens of thousands of distinct CDR3 sequences, approximately 5.2% of them seen only once. The specimen comprised PBMCs, sampled at surgery. These receptors all come from a female donor with early-stage non-small cell lung cancer. Both conserved end residues are part of each CDR3. A D gene is named only where the DNA matches it firmly. The listing skips clone size in some rows; elsewhere it reads once, few, many or a size class.

D gene,clone size,J gene,V gene,CDR3 protein,CDR3 DNA
.,many,TRBJ2-7,TRBV5-1,CASSLRDTGHEQYF,TGCGCCAGCAGCTTGAGGGACACAGGACACGAGCAGTACTTC
TRBD2,many,TRBJ2-1,TRBV12-3/TRBV12-4,CASSLAQGGGYNEQFF,TGTGCCAGCAGTTTAGCGCAGGGCGGGGGCTACAATGAGCAGTTCTTC
.,many,TRBJ1-2,TRBV15,CATSRQQRGYGYTF,TGTGCCACCAGCAGACAGCAGAGGGGCTATGGCTACACCTTC
.,many,TRBJ2-1,TRBV14,CASSSWRAEQFF,TGTGCCAGCAGCTCCTGGCGTGCCGAGCAGTTCTTC
TRBD1,many,TRBJ1-2,TRBV7-9,CASSASDRVANYGYTF,TGTGCCAGCAGCGCTTCAGACAGGGTAGCGAACTATGGCTACACCTTC
TRBD1,many,TRBJ1-2,TRBV5-6,CASSFGTGTDNYGYTF,TGTGCCAGCAGCTTCGGGACAGGGACCGACAACTATGGCTACACCTTC
TRBD2,.,TRBJ2-3,TRBV20-1,CSARRTSGHTDTQYF,TGCAGTGCTAGGAGGACTAGCGGCCACACAGATACGCAGTATTTT
.,.,TRBJ2-5,TRBV24-1,CATSDAHPPQETQYF,TGTGCCACCAGTGATGCCCACCCCCCCCAAGAGACCCAGTACTTC
.,many,TRBJ1-3,TRBV3-2,CASSLREWQASSGNTIYF,TGTGCCAGCAGCCTAAGGGAGTGGCAGGCAAGCTCTGGAAACACCATATATTTT
TRBD1,many,TRBJ1-1,TRBV19,CASKELQGRTEAFF,TGTGCCAGTAAAGAGCTACAGGGGCGCACTGAAGCTTTCTTT
.,.,TRBJ2-1,TRBV27,CASSLYRDNEQFF,TGTGCCAGCAGTTTGTACAGGGACAATGAGCAGTTCTTC
TRBD1,many,TRBJ2-2,TRBV6-5,CASSYGEGQGTRELFF,TGTGCCAGCAGTTACGGCGAGGGACAGGGGACTCGGGAGCTGTTTTTT
TRBD2,few,TRBJ2-3,TRBV20-1,CSFGTSGGRTDTQYF,TGCAGTTTTGGGACTAGCGGGGGCCGCACAGATACGCAGTATTTT
TRBD1,many,TRBJ1-1,TRBV20-1,CSARGGLRQGTNTEAFF,TGCAGTGCTAGAGGGGGGCTCCGACAGGGAACCAACACTGAAGCTTTCTTT
.,.,TRBJ1-1,TRBV3-1,CASSRIGTEAFF,TGTGCCAGCAGCCGAATCGGAACTGAAGCTTTCTTT
.,many,TRBJ1-1,TRBV4-3,CASSQSGTRDTEAFF,TGCGCCAGCAGCCAATCAGGGACAAGGGACACTGAAGCTTTCTTT
TRBD1,many,TRBJ1-1,TRBV4-2,CASSPRGTNTEAFF,TGTGCCAGCAGCCCCAGGGGGACGAACACTGAAGCTTTCTTT
TRBD2,many,TRBJ2-4,TRBV28,CASSPAGVAGGIQYF,TGTGCCAGCAGTCCTGCCGGGGTAGCGGGGGGCATTCAGTACTTC
.,.,TRBJ2-5,TRBV30,CAWSFRLGETQYF,TGTGCCTGGAGTTTCCGCTTAGGAGAGACCCAGTACTTC
TRBD1,many,TRBJ2-7,TRBV5-1,CASSLLWDRTYEQYF,TGCGCCAGCAGCCTCCTCTGGGACAGGACCTACGAGCAGTACTTC
.,many,TRBJ2-2,TRBV12-3/TRBV12-4,CASTLNGELFF,TGTGCCAGCACTTTGAACGGGGAGCTGTTTTTT
TRBD2,few,TRBJ2-5,TRBV30,CAWSGLRPSGGFQETQYF,TGTGCCTGGAGTGGCCTACGCCCTAGCGGGGGGTTCCAAGAGACCCAGTACTTC
TRBD2,many,TRBJ2-7,TRBV20-1,CSARIAGGSYEQYF,TGCAGTGCACGAATAGCGGGGGGAAGCTACGAGCAGTACTTC
TRBD2,many,TRBJ2-1,TRBV27,CASSSGGRGWGEFF,TGTGCCAGCAGTTCCGGAGGGAGGGGCTGGGGCGAGTTCTTC
.,many,TRBJ1-1,TRBV4-2,CASSQHGGNTEAFF,TGTGCCAGCAGCCAGCACGGGGGGAACACTGAAGCTTTCTTT
.,many,TRBJ2-1,TRBV20-1,CSATLSDYYNEQFF,TGCAGTGCTACGCTCTCGGACTACTACAATGAGCAGTTCTTC
.,many,TRBJ2-7,TRBV10-1,CASSDSSSAGGEQYF,TGCGCCAGCAGTGACTCGTCCTCAGCCGGGGGCGAGCAGTACTTC
TRBD1,many,TRBJ2-3,TRBV5-1,CASSGTGSTDTQYF,TGCGCCAGCAGCGGGACAGGGAGCACAGATACGCAGTATTTT
TRBD2,.,TRBJ2-5,TRBV7-9,CASSLLAGGVETQYF,TGTGCCAGCAGCTTATTAGCGGGGGGAGTGGAGACCCAGTACTTC
.,many,TRBJ2-7,TRBV28,CASSLGSYEQYF,TGTGCCAGCAGTTTGGGCTCCTACGAGCAGTACTTC
.,few,TRBJ1-1,TRBV7-9,CASSLLRENTEAFF,TGTGCCAGCAGCTTGCTCAGGGAGAACACTGAAGCTTTCTTT
TRBD2,many,TRBJ2-3,TRBV4-3,CASSQDSLAGGTDTQYF,TGCGCCAGCAGCCAAGATTCCCTAGCGGGGGGGACAGATACGCAGTATTTT
.,many,TRBJ2-7,TRBV20-1,CSALNPRPYEQYF,TGCAGTGCTCTAAACCCGCGACCCTACGAGCAGTACTTC
.,.,TRBJ2-7,TRBV27,CASSRGQFYEQYF,TGTGCCAGCAGCCGCGGACAGTTCTACGAGCAGTACTTC
.,many,TRBJ2-1,TRBV20-1,CSAHLGEQFF,TGCAGTGCTCATCTAGGTGAGCAGTTCTTC
.,few,TRBJ1-4,TRBV7-9,CASSTDQGHNEKLFF,TGTGCCAGCAGCACAGATCAGGGTCATAATGAAAAACTGTTTTTT
TRBD1,many,TRBJ1-2,TRBV5-1,CASSSVISGGGGYTF,TGCGCCAGCAGCTCGGTGATATCAGGGGGCGGTGGCTACACCTTC
TRBD1,many,TRBJ2-7,TRBV4-1,CASSPERQGATYEQYF,TGCGCCAGCAGCCCCGAAAGACAGGGCGCTACCTACGAGCAGTACTTC
.,many,TRBJ1-6,TRBV20-1,CSARDRSTLSPLHF,TGCAGTGCTAGAGATAGGTCTACTTTGTCACCCCTCCACTTT
TRBD2,many,TRBJ2-5,TRBV18,CASSPPGGRETQYF,TGTGCCAGCTCACCACCAGGCGGGAGAGAGACCCAGTACTTC
TRBD1,many,TRBJ1-6,TRBV6-6,CAGQQGADYNSPLHF,TGTGCCGGACAACAGGGGGCCGACTATAATTCACCCCTCCACTTT
TRBD1,many,TRBJ1-4,TRBV2,CATATDRVSYEKLFF,TGTGCCACCGCTACGGACAGGGTCTCTTATGAAAAACTGTTTTTT
TRBD1,many,TRBJ2-7,TRBV27,CASSFSQGGSEQYF,TGTGCCAGCAGTTTTTCACAGGGGGGTAGCGAGCAGTACTTC
.,few,TRBJ2-7,TRBV4-3,CASTRGQVRNEQYF,TGCGCCAGCACCCGGGGGCAGGTAAGAAACGAGCAGTACTTC
.,many,TRBJ1-4,TRBV4-2,CASSPVRANEKLFF,TGTGCCAGCAGCCCCGTCAGGGCCAATGAAAAACTGTTTTTT
.,many,TRBJ2-1,TRBV19,CASTLTGWNEQFF,TGTGCCAGTACCCTTACAGGGTGGAATGAGCAGTTCTTC
.,.,TRBJ2-5,TRBV16,CASSQSRVETQYF,TGTGCCAGCAGCCAATCCAGGGTAGAGACCCAGTACTTC
TRBD2,many,TRBJ2-1,TRBV11-2,CASSPLRTSGVYNEQFF,TGTGCCAGCAGCCCCTTACGGACTAGCGGGGTTTACAATGAGCAGTTCTTC
.,.,TRBJ2-1,TRBV4-2,CASSQDAGFFTVNEQFF,TGTGCCAGCAGCCAAGATGCAGGGTTCTTTACTGTCAATGAGCAGTTCTTC
TRBD2,many,TRBJ2-3,TRBV6-4,CASSDGTSGGADTQYF,TGTGCCAGCAGTGACGGGACTAGCGGGGGGGCAGATACGCAGTATTTT
.,many,TRBJ2-2,TRBV12-3/TRBV12-4,CASSYNRDTGELFF,TGTGCCAGCAGCTACAACAGGGACACCGGGGAGCTGTTTTTT
.,many,TRBJ1-6,TRBV14,CASSQEIRNSPLHF,TGTGCCAGCAGCCAAGAAATAAGGAATTCACCCCTCCACTTT
TRBD1,many,TRBJ1-5,TRBV12-3/TRBV12-4,CASSSQGDQPQHF,TGTGCCAGCAGCTCTCAGGGGGATCAGCCCCAGCATTTT